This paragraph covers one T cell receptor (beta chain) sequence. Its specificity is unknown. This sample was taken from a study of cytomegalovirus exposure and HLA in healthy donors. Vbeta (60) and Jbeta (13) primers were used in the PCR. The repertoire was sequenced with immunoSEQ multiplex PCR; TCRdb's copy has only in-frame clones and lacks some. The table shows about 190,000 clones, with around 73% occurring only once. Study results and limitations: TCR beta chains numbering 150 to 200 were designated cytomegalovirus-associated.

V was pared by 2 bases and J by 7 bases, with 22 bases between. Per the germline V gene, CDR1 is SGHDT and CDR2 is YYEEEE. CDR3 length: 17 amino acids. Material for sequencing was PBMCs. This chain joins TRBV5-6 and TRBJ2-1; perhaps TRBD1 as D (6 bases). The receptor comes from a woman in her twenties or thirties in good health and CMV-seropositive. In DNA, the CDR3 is TGTGCCAGCAGCTTAACAAACCGGGACATAGGGAATAATGAGCAGTTCTTC. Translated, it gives CASSLTNRDIGNNEQFF.